This is a list of T cell receptor beta chains from one sample in a study of regulatory T cells in long-lasting Graves disease. Using its own MiXCR run on the multiplex PCR reads, TCRdb lists one record per CDR3 protein. The sample includes about 470,000 distinct CDR3 sequences, under 20% seen only once; the top ten take approximately 12%. The same sample was also studied in work on T cells in Graves' hyperthyroidism and ophthalmopathy.

The source was peripheral blood mononuclear cells (PBMCs), collected at new diagnosis, from a patient treated with antithyroid drugs. These TCRs come from a man aged 35 to 55 with Graves disease. CDR3s include the opening cysteine and the closing phenylalanine or tryptophan. A D gene is named only where the DNA matches it firmly. Some rows mark clone size as missing; the rest say once, few, many or name a class of expanded clone.

cdr3_aa	cdr3_nt	d_call	j_call	v_call	clone_size
CSTSRTLEETQYF	TGCAGCACTTCCCGGACATTAGAAGAGACCCAGTACTTC	NA	TRBJ2-5	TRBV29-1	NA
CASSLQRPNTGELFF	TGTGCCAGCAGCTTACAGCGCCCGAACACCGGGGAGCTGTTTTTT	NA	TRBJ2-2	TRBV7-2	NA
CSARGLGHPDQPQHF	TGCAGTGCTAGGGGCTTGGGACACCCAGATCAGCCCCAGCATTTT	NA	TRBJ1-5	TRBV20-1	once
CSAKGAPNTEAFF	TGCAGTGCCAAAGGGGCCCCGAACACTGAAGCTTTCTTT	NA	TRBJ1-1	TRBV20-1	many
CSARLTGGGSYEQYF	TGCAGTGCTAGGCTAACAGGGGGCGGTTCCTACGAGCAGTACTTC	TRBD1	TRBJ2-7	TRBV20-1	many
CASSPAGLTYNEQFF	TGTGCCAGCAGCCCAGCGGGACTCACCTACAATGAGCAGTTCTTC	TRBD2	TRBJ2-1	TRBV7-3	many
CASTPAGGTTDTQYF	TGTGCCAGCACTCCAGCGGGAGGTACCACAGATACGCAGTATTTT	TRBD2	TRBJ2-3	TRBV11-2	many
CASRGQPNEKLFF	TGTGCCAGCAGGGGACAGCCAAATGAAAAACTGTTTTTT	TRBD1	TRBJ1-4	TRBV28	few
CASSLTRSPGYEQFF	TGTGCCAGCAGCTTAACCCGGAGCCCCGGCTATGAGCAGTTCTTC	NA	TRBJ2-1	TRBV13	NA
CSVRNGTRGGTQYF	TGCAGCGTAAGAAACGGGACAAGAGGTGGGACCCAGTACTTC	NA	TRBJ2-5	TRBV29-1	few
CAGKDNSGANVLTF	TGTGCCGGAAAGGACAACTCTGGGGCCAACGTCCTGACTTTC	NA	TRBJ2-6	TRBV2	many
CASSGRPFEKLFF	TGTGCCAGTTCCGGGCGCCCCTTTGAAAAACTGTTTTTT	NA	TRBJ1-4	TRBV27	NA
CASTLVRTYNEQFF	TGTGCCAGCACTTTGGTACGGACCTACAATGAGCAGTTCTTC	NA	TRBJ2-1	TRBV12-3/TRBV12-4	many
CASSQDQDFPYEQYF	TGTGCCAGCAGCCAAGATCAGGACTTCCCCTACGAGCAGTACTTC	NA	TRBJ2-7	TRBV4-2	NA
CASRWQGAGDTQYF	TGTGCCAGCAGATGGCAGGGGGCGGGAGATACGCAGTATTTT	TRBD1	TRBJ2-3	TRBV28	many
CASSFPSLAGADTQYF	TGCGCCAGCAGCTTCCCCTCTCTAGCGGGCGCAGATACGCAGTATTTT	TRBD2	TRBJ2-3	TRBV5-1	many
CASSPGDSGNTIYF	TGTGCCAGCAGCCCAGGGGACTCTGGAAACACCATATATTTT	NA	TRBJ1-3	TRBV7-9	few